The clone carrying this T cell receptor beta chain was counted once. Its antigen is still unknown. The data originate from a study of post-analysis software for immune sequencing data. About the study: The patients showed relapsing-remitting, secondary progressive and progressive-relapsing multiple sclerosis courses. General study points: Under F measure analysis, samples from one preparation batch co-clustered strongly. Patients showed TRBV5-6, TRBV5-1 and TRBV20-1 among five TRBV segments more frequent than in controls. Compared against controls, patients with multiple sclerosis displayed significantly lower normalized Chao1 diversity.

The CDR3 spans 16 residues. The V and J ends lost 2 bases and 0 bases respectively, with 14 bases between them. Looked up from germline, CDR1 is SGHRS and CDR2 is YFSETQ. Unique molecular identifiers featured in each of the TCR beta cDNA libraries. It was from about 0.98 to 11 million T cells that approximately 500,000 cDNA molecules came. MiXCR was run by TCRdb on the PCR reads, yielding one entry per CDR3 protein. The repertoire holds under 900,000 distinct CDR3 sequences, with under 70% as singletons. The sample taken for sequencing was blood. The TCR comes from a girl aged 10 to 17 with multiple sclerosis. The chain combines TRBV5-1 with TRBJ2-5; tentatively, D is TRBD2 (7 bases). The CDR3 sequence is CASSLGGGTYQETQYF. CDR3 DNA: TGCGCCAGCAGCTTAGGGGGAGGGACGTACCAAGAGACCCAGTACTTC.